This TCR beta chain comes out of a study of shared clonotypes between healthy human individuals. General observations from the study: Clonotype sharing among donors was thought likely to change with sequencing depth. In contrast to clonotypes shared by all four donors, non-shared clonotypes had lower generation probabilities.

The length of the CDR3 is 17 residues. V shed 7 bases and J 4 bases; nucleotides not matched to a gene: 15. CDR1 MRHNA and CDR2 SNTAGT come from the germline V gene. The method was immunoSEQ multiplex PCR; TCRdb's version includes in-frame clones alone and lacks a portion of them. The sample lists roughly 2.6 million clones, approximately 90% occurring once. This clone was counted once. The antigen remains unidentified. This chain connects TRBV6-4 to TRBJ2-2; 7 bases fit TRBD2. Sequenced input: naive CD4+ T cells sorted from blood. Subset described: CD45RA+ positively selected. This clonotype was sampled from a young man in good health. This CDR3 reads CASTPWGEGLGTGELFF. CDR3 DNA: TGTGCCAGCACGCCCTGGGGGGAGGGCCTCGGCACCGGGGAGCTGTTTTTT.